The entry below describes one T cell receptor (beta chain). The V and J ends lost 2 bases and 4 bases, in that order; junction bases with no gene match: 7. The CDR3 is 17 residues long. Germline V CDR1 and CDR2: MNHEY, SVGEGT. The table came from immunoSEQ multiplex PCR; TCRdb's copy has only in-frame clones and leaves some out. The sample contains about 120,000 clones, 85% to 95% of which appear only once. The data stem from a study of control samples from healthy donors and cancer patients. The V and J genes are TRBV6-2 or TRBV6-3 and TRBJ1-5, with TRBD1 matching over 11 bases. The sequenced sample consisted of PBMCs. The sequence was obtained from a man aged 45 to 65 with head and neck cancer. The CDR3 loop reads CASSYLHGTGGNQPQHF. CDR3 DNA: TGTGCCAGCAGTTACCTTCACGGGACAGGGGGAAATCAGCCCCAGCATTTT.